This T cell receptor (beta chain) is drawn from a study of blood T cells in healthy people across ages. Study-wide results and caveats: More naive CD4+ cells and higher diversity were found in long-lived than in aged donors.

For the second PCR, which ran for roughly 7 to 11 cycles, a sample-barcoded 5' primer and a J-beta primer mix were used. In TCRdb, the 5' RACE reads were re-called with MiXCR into one record per CDR3 protein. The repertoire holds approximately 730,000 distinct CDR3 sequences, 50% to 65% seen once, with roughly 37% in the top ten. Turning to this clonotype: Its specificity is unknown.

The V end lost 7 bases, the J end lost 4 bases, and 17 bases lay between the germline ends. This CDR3 is built from 15 residues. CDR1 is SNHLY, CDR2 FYNNEI, per germline. This chain joins TRBV2 and TRBJ2-1; possibly TRBD1 or TRBD2 for D (6 bases each). Material for sequencing was blood. The TCR comes from a man aged 80 or over in good health. The CDR3 region is CASTSDLGGYNEQFF. The DNA of the CDR3 is TGTGCCAGCACCTCGGACCTAGGGGGGTACAATGAGCAGTTCTTC.